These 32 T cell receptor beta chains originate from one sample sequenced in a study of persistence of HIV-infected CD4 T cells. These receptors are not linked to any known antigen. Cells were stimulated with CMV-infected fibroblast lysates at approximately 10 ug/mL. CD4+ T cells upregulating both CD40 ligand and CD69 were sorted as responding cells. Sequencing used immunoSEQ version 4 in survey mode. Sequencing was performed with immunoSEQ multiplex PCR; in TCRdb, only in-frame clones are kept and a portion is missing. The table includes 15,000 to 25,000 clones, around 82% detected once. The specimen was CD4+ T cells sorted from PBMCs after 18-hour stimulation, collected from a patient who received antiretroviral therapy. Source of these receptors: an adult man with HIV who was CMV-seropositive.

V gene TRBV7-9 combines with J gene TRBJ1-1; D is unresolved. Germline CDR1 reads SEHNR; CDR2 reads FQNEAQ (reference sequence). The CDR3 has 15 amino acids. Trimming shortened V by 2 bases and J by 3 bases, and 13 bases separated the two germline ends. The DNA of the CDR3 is TGTGCCAGCAGCTTACTTCCGGGGTCCGACACTGAAGCTTTCTTT. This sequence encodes CASSLLPGSDTEAFF.

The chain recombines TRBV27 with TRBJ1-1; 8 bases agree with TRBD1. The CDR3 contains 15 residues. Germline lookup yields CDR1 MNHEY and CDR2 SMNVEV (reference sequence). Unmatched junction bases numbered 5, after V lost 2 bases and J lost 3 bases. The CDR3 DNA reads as TGTGCCAGCAGTTTACAGGGGGCCCGGCACACTGAAGCTTTCTTT. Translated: CASSLQGARHTEAFF.

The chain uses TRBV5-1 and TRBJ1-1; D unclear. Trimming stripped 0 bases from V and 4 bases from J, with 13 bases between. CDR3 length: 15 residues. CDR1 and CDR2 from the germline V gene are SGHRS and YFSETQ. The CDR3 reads CASSLADPVGTEAFF. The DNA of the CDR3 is TGCGCCAGCAGCTTGGCCGACCCCGTGGGCACTGAAGCTTTCTTT. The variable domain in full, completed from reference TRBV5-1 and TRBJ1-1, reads KAGVTQTPRYLIKTRGQQVTLSCSPISGHRSVSWYQQTPGQGLQFLFEYFSETQRNKGNFPGRFSGRQFSNSRSEMNVSTLELGDSALYLCASSLADPVGTEAFFGQGTRLTVV.

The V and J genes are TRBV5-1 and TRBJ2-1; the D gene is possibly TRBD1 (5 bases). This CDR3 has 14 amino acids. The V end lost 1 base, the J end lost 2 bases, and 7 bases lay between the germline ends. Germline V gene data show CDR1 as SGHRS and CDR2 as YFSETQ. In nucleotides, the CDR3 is TGCGCCAGCAGCTTGCAGGGAACCTACAATGAGCAGTTCTTC. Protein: CASSLQGTYNEQFF.

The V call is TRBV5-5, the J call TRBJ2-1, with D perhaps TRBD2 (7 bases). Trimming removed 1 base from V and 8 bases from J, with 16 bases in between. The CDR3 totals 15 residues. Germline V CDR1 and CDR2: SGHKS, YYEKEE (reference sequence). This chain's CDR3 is CASSLSGGPVYEQFF. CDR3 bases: TGTGCCAGCAGCTTGTCGGGGGGCCCCGTCTATGAGCAGTTCTTC.

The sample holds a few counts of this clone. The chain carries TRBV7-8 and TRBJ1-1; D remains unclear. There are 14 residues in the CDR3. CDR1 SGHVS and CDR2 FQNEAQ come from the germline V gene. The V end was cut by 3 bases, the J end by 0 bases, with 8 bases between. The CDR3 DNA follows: TGTGCCAGCAGCTTCGGCATCATGAACACTGAAGCTTTCTTT. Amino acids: CASSFGIMNTEAFF.

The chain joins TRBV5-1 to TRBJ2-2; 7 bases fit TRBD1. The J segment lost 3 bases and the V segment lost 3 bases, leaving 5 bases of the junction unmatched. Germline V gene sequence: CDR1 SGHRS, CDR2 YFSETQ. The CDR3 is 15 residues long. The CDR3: CASSSGTADTGELFF. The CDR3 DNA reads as TGCGCCAGCAGCTCCGGGACAGCCGACACCGGGGAGCTGTTTTTT.

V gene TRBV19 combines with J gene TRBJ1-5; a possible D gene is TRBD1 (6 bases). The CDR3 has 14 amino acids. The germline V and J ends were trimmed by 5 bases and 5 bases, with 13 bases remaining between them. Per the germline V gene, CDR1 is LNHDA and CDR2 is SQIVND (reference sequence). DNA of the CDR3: TGTGCCAGTAGTGTACAGGGACCGTATCAGCCCCAGCATTTT. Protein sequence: CASSVQGPYQPQHF.

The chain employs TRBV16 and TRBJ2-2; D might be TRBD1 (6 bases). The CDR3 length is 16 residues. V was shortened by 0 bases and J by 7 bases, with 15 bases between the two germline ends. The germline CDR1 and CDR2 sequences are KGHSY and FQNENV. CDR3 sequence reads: CASSQSKTGISGELFF. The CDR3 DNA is TGTGCCAGCAGCCAATCGAAAACAGGGATCAGCGGGGAGCTGTTTTTT. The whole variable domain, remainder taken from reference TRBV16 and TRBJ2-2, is GEEVAQTPKHLVRGEGQKAKLYCAPIKGHSYVFWYQQVLKNEFKFLISFQNENVFDETGMPKERFSAKCLPNSPCSLEIQATKLEDSAVYFCASSQSKTGISGELFFGEGSRLTVL.

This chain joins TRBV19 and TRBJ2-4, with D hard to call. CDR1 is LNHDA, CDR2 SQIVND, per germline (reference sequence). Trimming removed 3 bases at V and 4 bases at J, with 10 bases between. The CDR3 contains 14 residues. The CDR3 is CASSMGLGKNIQYF. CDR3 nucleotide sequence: TGTGCCAGTAGTATGGGCCTAGGGAAAAACATTCAGTACTTC.

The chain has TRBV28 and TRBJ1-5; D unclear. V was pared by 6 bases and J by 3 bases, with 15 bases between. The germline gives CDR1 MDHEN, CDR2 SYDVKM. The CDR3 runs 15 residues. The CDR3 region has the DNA TGTGCCAGCAGGGTAATGGACCCACTCAATCAGCCCCAGCATTTT. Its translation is CASRVMDPLNQPQHF.

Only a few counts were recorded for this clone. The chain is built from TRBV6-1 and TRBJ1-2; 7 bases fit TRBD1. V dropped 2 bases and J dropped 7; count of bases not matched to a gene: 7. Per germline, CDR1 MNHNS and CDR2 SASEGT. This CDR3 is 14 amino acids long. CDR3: CASSELDRASGYTF. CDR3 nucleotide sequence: TGTGCCAGCAGTGAACTAGACAGGGCGTCTGGCTACACCTTC.

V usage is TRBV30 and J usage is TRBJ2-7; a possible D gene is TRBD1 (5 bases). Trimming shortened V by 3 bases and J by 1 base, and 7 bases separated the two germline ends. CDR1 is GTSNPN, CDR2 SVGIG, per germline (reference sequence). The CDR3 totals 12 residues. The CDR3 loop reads CAWSKGSYEQYF. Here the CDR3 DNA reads TGTGCCTGGAGCAAGGGGTCCTACGAGCAGTACTTC.

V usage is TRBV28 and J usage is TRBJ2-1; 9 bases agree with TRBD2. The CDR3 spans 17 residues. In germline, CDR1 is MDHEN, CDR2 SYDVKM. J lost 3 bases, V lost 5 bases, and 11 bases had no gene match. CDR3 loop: CASSPSRAGGYYNEQFF. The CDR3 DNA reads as TGTGCCAGCAGTCCCTCCAGAGCGGGGGGTTACTACAATGAGCAGTTCTTC.

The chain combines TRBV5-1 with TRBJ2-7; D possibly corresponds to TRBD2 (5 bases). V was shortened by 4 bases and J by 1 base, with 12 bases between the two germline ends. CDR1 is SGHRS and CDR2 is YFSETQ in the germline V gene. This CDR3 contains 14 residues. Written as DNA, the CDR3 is TGCGCCAGCAGCACAGCGGCAGGTTCCTACGAGCAGTACTTC. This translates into CASSTAAGSYEQYF.

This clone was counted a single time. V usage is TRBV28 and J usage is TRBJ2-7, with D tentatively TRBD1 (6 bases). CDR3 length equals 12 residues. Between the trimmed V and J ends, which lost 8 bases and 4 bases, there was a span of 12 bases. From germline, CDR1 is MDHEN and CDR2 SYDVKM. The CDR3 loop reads CASCPQGYEQYF. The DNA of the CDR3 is TGTGCCAGCTGCCCACAGGGTTACGAGCAGTACTTC.

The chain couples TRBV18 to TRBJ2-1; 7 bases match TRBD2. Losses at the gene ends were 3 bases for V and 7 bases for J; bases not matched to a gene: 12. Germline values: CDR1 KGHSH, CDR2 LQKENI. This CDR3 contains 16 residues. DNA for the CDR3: TGTGCCAGCTCACCCCTACTAGCGTTAGGAGATAATGAGCAGTTCTTC. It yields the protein CASSPLLALGDNEQFF.

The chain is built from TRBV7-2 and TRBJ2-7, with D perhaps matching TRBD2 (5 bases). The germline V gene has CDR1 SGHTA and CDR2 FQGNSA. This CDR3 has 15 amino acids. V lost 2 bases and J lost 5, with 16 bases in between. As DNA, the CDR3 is TGTGCCAGCAGCTTACAGGCCTCTCGGGGAAACGAGCAGTACTTC. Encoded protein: CASSLQASRGNEQYF.

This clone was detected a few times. The DNA of the CDR3 is TGTGCCAGCAGTCTACAGGGGGTGGCCAAAAACATTCAGTACTTC. Encoded protein: CASSLQGVAKNIQYF. The gene calls are TRBV6-2 or TRBV6-3 and TRBJ2-4, with 8 bases aligning to TRBD1. The V gene's germline CDR1 is MNHEY and CDR2 SVGEGT. The CDR3 totals 15 residues. The V segment lost 5 bases and the J segment 1 base; nucleotides outside the gene matches: 4.

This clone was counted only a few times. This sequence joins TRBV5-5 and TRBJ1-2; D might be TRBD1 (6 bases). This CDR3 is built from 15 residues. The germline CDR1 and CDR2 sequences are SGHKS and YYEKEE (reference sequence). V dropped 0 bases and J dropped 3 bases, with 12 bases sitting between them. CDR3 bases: TGTGCCAGCAGCTTGGAGCCAGGGGCAGACTATGGCTACACCTTC. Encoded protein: CASSLEPGADYGYTF.

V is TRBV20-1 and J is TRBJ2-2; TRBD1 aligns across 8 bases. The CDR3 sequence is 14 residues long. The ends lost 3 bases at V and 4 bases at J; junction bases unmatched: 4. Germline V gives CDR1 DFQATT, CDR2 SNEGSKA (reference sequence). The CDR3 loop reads CSASSTGGTGELFF. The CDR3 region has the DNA TGCAGTGCTAGTTCTACAGGGGGCACCGGGGAGCTGTTTTTT.

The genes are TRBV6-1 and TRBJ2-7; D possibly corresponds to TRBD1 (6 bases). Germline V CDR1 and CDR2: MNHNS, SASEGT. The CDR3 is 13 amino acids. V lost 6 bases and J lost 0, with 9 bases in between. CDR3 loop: CASRQGSSYEQYF. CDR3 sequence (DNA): TGTGCCAGCAGGCAGGGGAGCTCCTACGAGCAGTACTTC.

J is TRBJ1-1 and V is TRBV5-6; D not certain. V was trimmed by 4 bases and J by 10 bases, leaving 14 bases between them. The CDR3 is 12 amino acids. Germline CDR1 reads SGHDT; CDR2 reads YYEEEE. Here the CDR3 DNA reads TGTGCCAGCAGCCCCACTGGAGAAGGAGCTTTCTTT. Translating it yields CASSPTGEGAFF.

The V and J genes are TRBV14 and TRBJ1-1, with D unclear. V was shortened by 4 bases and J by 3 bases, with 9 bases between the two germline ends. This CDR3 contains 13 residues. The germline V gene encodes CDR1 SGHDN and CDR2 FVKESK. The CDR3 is CASSPNPYTEAFF. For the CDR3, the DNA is TGTGCCAGCAGCCCAAACCCCTACACTGAAGCTTTCTTT.

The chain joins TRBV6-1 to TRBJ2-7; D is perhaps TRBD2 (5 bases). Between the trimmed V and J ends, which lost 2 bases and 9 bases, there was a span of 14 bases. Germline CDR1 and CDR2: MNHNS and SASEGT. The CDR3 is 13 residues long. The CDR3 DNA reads TGTGCCAGCAGTGAAAGGTTAGAGAGGGTGCAGTACTTC. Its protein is CASSERLERVQYF.

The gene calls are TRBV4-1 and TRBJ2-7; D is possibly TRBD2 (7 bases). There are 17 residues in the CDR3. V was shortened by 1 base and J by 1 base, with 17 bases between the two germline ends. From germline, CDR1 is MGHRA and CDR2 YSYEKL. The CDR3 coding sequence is TGCGCCAGCAGCCAAGGAGGGGGGGGTTCAAAGTCCTACGAGCAGTACTTC. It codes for CASSQGGGGSKSYEQYF.

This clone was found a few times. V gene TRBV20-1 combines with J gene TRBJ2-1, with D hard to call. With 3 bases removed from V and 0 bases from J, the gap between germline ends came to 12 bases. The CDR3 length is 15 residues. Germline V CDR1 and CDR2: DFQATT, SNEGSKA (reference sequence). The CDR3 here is CSASSLASSYNEQFF. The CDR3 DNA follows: TGCAGTGCTAGTAGCCTGGCCTCCTCCTACAATGAGCAGTTCTTC.

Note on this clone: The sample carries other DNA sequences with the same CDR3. The CDR3 DNA is TGTGCCAGCAGTGAAAGGGACAGGGGGACAGATACGCAGTATTTT. Translating it yields CASSERDRGTDTQYF. The chain joins TRBV6-1 to TRBJ2-3; 11 nucleotides match TRBD1. This CDR3 comprises 15 residues. Germline V CDR1 and CDR2: MNHNS, SASEGT. J gave up 3 bases and V 2 bases, and 1 base lay outside the gene matches.

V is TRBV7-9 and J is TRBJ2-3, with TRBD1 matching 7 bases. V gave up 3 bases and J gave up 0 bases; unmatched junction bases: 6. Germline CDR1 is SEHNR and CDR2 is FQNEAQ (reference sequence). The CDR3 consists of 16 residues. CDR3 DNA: TGTGCCAGCAGCTTGGGACAGACCTTTAGCACAGATACGCAGTATTTT. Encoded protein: CASSLGQTFSTDTQYF.

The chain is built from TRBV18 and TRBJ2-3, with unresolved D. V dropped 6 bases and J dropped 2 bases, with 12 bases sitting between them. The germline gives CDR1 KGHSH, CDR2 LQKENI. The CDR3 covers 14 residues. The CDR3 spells CASSWGRSTDTQYF. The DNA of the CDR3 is TGTGCCAGCTCCTGGGGTAGATCCACAGATACGCAGTATTTT.

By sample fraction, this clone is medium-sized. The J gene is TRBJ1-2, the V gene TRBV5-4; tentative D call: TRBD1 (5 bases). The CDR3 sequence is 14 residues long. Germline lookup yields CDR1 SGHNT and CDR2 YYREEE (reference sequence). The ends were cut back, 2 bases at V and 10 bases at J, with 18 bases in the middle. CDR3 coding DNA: TGTGCCAGCAGCTTACCCGGGACGGAGCTGCTCTACACCTTC. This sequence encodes CASSLPGTELLYTF.

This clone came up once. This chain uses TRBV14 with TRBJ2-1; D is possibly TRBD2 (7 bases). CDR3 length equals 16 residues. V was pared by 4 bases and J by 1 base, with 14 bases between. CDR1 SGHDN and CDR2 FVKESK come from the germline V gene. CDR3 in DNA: TGTGCCAGCAGCCCGGGGAGGGGGGGATCCTACAATGAGCAGTTCTTC. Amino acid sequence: CASSPGRGGSYNEQFF.